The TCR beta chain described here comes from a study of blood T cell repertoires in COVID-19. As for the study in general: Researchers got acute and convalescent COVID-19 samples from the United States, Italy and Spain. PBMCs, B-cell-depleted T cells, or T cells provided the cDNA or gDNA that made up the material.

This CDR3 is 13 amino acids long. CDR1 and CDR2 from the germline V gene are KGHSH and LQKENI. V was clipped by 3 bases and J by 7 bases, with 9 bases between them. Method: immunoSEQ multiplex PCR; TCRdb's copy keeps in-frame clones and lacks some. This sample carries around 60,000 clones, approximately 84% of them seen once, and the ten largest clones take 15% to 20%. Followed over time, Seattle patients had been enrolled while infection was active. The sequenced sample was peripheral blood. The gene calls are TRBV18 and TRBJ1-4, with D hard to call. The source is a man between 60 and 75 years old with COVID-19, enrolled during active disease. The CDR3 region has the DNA TGTGCCAGCTCACCCTACGAGGGTGAAAAACTGTTTTTT. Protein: CASSPYEGEKLFF.